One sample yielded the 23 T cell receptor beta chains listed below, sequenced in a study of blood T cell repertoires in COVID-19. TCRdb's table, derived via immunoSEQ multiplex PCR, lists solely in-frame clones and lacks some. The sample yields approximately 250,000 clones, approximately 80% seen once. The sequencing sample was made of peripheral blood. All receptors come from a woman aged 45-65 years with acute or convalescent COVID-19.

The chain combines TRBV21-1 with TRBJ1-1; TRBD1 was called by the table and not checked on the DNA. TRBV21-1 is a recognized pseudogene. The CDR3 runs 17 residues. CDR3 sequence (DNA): TGTGCCAGCAGCAAATTGGCCAGACAGGGGACTAACACTGAAGCTTTCTTT. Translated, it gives CASSKLARQGTNTEAFF.

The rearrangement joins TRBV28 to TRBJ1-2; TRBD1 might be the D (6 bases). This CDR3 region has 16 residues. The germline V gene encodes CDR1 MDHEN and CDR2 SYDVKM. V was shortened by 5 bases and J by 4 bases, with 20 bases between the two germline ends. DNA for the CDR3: TGTGCCAGCAGTAACGGTTCGGGGGGGCGCGTCTATGGCTACACCTTC. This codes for CASSNGSGGRVYGYTF.

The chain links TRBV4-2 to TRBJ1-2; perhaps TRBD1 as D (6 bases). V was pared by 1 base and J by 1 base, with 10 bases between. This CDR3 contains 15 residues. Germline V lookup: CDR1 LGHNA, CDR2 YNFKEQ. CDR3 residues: CASSQVQDSNYGYTF. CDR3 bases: TGTGCCAGCAGCCAAGTCCAGGACAGTAACTATGGCTACACCTTC.

CDR3 in amino acids: CASSRTFSTNEKLFF. The CDR3 DNA reads TGTGCCAGTAGCAGGACTTTCTCAACTAATGAAAAACTGTTTTTT. V usage is TRBV19 and J usage is TRBJ1-4, with D uncertain. This CDR3 is built from 15 residues. Germline V gives CDR1 LNHDA, CDR2 SQIVND (reference sequence). V shed 6 bases and J shed 0 bases, with 11 bases lying between them.

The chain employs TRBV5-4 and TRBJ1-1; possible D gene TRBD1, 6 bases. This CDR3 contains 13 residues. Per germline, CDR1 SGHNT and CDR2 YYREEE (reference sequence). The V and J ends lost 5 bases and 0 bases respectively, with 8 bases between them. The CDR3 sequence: CASSGQLNTEAFF. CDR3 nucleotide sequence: TGTGCCAGCAGTGGACAGTTGAACACTGAAGCTTTCTTT. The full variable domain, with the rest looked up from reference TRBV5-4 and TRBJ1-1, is ETGVTQSPTHLIKTRGQQVTLRCSSQSGHNTVSWYQQALGQGPQFIFQYYREEENGRGNFPPRFSGLQFPNYSSELNVNALELDDSALYLCASSGQLNTEAFFGQGTRLTVV.

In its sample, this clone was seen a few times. The DNA for the CDR3 is TGTGCCACCAGTGACCCTAACAGGGGCCTCATAGCCGGGGAGCTGTTTTTT. Its protein is CATSDPNRGLIAGELFF. V and J are TRBV24-1 and TRBJ2-2; TRBD1 agrees at 7 bases. The CDR3 covers 17 residues. Germline trimming cut 4 bases from V and 6 bases from J; bases unmatched to any gene: 13. CDR1 is KGHDR and CDR2 is SFDVKD in the germline V gene.

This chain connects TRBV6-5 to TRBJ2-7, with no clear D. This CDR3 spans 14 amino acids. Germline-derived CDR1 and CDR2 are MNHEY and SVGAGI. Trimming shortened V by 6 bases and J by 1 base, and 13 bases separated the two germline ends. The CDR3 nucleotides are TGTGCCAGCAGCGCCATGGGCACTTCCTACGAGCAGTACTTC. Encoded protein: CASSAMGTSYEQYF.

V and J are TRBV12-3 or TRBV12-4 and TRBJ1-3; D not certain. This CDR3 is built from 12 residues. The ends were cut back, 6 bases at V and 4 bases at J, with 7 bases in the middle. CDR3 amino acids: CASSPPGNTIYF. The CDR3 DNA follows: TGTGCCAGCAGCCCTCCGGGAAACACCATATATTTT.

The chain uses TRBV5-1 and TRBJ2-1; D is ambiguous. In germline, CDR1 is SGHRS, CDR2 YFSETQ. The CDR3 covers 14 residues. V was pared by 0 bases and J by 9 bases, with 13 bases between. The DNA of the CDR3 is TGCGCCAGCAGCTTGGTTTGGCAGGTGGGTGAGCAGTTCTTC. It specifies CASSLVWQVGEQFF.

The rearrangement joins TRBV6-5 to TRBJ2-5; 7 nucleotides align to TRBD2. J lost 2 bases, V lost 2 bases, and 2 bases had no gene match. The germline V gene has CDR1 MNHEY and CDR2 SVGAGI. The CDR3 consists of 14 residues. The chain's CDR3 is CASSYPGGQETQYF. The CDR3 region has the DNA TGTGCCAGCAGTTACCCGGGGGGACAAGAGACCCAGTACTTC.

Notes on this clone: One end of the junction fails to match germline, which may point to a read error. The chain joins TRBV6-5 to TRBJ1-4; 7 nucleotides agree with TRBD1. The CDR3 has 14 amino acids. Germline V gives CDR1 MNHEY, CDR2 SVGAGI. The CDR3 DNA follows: TGCGGGACAGCCGAAAAAACAACTAATGAAAAACTGTTTTTT. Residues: CGTAEKTTNEKLFF.

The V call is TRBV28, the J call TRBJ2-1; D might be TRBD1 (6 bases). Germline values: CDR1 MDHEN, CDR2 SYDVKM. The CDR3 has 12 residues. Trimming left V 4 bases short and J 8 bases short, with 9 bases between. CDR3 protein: CASSYRVDEQFF. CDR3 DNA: TGTGCCAGCAGTTACAGGGTCGATGAGCAGTTCTTC.

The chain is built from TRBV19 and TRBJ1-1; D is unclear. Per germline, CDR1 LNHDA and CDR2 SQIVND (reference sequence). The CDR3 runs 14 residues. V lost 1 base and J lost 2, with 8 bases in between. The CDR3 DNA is TGTGCCAGTAGTATAGGCCAGTATAACACTGAAGCTTTCTTT. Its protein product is CASSIGQYNTEAFF. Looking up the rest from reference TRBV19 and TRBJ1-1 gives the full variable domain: DGGITQSPKYLFRKEGQNVTLSCEQNLNHDAMYWYRQDPGQGLRLIYYSQIVNDFQKGDIAEGYSVSREKKESFPLTVTSAQKNPTAFYLCASSIGQYNTEAFFGQGTRLTVV.

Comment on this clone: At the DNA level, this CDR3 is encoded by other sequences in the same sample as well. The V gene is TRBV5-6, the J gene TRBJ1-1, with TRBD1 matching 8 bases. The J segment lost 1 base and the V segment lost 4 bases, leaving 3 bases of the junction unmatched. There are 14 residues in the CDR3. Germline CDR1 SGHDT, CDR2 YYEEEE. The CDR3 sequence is CASSRTGRNTEAFF. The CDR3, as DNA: TGTGCCAGCAGCCGGACAGGGAGGAACACTGAAGCTTTCTTT. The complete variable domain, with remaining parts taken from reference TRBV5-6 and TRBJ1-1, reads DAGVTQSPTHLIKTRGQQVTLRCSPKSGHDTVSWYQQALGQGPQFIFQYYEEEERQRGNFPDRFSGHQFPNYSSELNVNALLLGDSALYLCASSRTGRNTEAFFGQGTRLTVV.

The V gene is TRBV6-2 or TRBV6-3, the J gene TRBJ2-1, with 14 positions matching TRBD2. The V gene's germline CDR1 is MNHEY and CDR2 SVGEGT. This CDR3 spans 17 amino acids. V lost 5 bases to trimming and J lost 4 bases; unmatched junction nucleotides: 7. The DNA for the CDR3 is TGTGCCAGCAGTAAGACTAGCGGGGGGGTGGAGTACAATGAGCAGTTCTTC. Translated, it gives CASSKTSGGVEYNEQFF.

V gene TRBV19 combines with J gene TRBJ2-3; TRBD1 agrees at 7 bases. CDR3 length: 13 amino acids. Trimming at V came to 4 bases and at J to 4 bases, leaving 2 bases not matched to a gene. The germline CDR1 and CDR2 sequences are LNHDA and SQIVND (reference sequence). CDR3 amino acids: CASSTTGPDTQYF. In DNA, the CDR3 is TGTGCCAGTAGTACGACAGGGCCAGATACGCAGTATTTT.

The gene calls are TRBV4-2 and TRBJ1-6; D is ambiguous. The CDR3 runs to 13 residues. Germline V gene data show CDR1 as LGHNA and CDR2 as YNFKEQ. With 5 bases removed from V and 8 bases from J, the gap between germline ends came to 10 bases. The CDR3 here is CASSLPKDSPLHF. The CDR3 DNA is TGTGCCAGCAGCTTGCCTAAAGATTCACCCCTCCACTTT.

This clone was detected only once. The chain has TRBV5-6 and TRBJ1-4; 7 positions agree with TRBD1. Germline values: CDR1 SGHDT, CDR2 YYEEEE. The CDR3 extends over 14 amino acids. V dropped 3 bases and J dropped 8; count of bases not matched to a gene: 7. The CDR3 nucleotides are TGTGCCAGCAGCTCAGACAGGGTCCGGGAAAAACTGTTTTTT. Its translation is CASSSDRVREKLFF. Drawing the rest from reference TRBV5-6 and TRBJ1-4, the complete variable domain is DAGVTQSPTHLIKTRGQQVTLRCSPKSGHDTVSWYQQALGQGPQFIFQYYEEEERQRGNFPDRFSGHQFPNYSSELNVNALLLGDSALYLCASSSDRVREKLFFGSGTQLSVL.

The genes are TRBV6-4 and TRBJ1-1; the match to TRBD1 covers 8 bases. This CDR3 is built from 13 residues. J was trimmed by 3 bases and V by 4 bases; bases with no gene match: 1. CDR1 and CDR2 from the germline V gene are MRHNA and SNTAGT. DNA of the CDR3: TGTGCCAGCAGTGCGGGACAGGACACTGAAGCTTTCTTT. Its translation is CASSAGQDTEAFF.

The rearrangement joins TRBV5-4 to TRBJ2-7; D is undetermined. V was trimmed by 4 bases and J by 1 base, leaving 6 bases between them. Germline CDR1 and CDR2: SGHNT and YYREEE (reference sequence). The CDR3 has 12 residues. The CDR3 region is CASSRQSYEQYF. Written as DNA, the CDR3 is TGTGCCAGCAGCCGTCAGTCCTACGAGCAGTACTTC. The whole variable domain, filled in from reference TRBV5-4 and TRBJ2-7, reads ETGVTQSPTHLIKTRGQQVTLRCSSQSGHNTVSWYQQALGQGPQFIFQYYREEENGRGNFPPRFSGLQFPNYSSELNVNALELDDSALYLCASSRQSYEQYFGPGTRLTVT.

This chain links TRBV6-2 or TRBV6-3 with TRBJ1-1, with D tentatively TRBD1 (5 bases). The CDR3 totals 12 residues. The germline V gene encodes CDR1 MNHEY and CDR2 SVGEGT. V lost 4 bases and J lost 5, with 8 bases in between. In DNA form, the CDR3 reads TGTGCCAGCAGTTCAGGGAGGACTGAAGCTTTCTTT. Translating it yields CASSSGRTEAFF.

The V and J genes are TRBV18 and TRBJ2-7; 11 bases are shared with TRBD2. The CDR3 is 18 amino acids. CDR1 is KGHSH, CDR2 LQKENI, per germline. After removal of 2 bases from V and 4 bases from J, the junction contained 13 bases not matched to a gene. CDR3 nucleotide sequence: TGTGCCAGCTCACCAGTATCCCTAGCGGGAGGACACCCGTACGAGCAGTACTTC. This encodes CASSPVSLAGGHPYEQYF.

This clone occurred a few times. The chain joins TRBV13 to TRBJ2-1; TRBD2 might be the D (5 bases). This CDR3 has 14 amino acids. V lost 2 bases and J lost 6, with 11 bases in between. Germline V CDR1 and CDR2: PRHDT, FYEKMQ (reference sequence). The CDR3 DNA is TGTGCCAGCAGCTTACAACTAGTCGGCAATGAGCAGTTCTTC. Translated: CASSLQLVGNEQFF.